The following is a T cell receptor beta chain sequence with its context. The CDR3 is made up of 14 amino acids. Germline CDR1 is LNHNV and CDR2 is YYDKDF (reference sequence). Trimming took off 2 bases at V and 4 bases at J, with 11 bases between the two ends. A split of CD4+ cells into CD45RA+ naive and CD45RA-negative memory subsets was performed. Profiled with immunoSEQ multiplex PCR; TCRdb holds only in-frame clones, not every one. Of around 2.5 million clones in the sample, 93% are singletons; the top ten hold approximately 0.37%. This specimen comes from a study of shared clonotypes between healthy human individuals.

The rearrangement joins TRBV15 to TRBJ1-2, with D unresolved. The clonotype originates from a man younger than 30 in good health. Some clones in this sample may be carry-over from other donors' samples. Sequencing used naive CD4+ T cells from PBMCs. As to subset: CD45RA+ positively selected. CDR3: CATSRPGMAYGYTF. Here the CDR3 DNA reads TGTGCCACCAGCAGACCCGGGATGGCCTATGGCTACACCTTC.